One sample yielded the 28 T cell receptor beta chains listed below, sequenced in a study of spatial heterogeneity in lung cancer. Study conclusions and caveats: It was found that expanded intratumoral alpha and beta TCR counts tracked tumor mutation counts.

Time point meaning: sample taken at primary tumor resection. Antigens of these TCRs are unknown. TCRdb reanalysed the 5' RACE reads using MiXCR and keeps one entry per CDR3 protein. The data hold more than 6,500 distinct CDR3 sequences, with around 13% observed a single time. Sequenced material: lung tumor tissue, taken at surgery. The receptors come from a male donor with early-stage non-small cell lung cancer.

This clonotype is medium-sized in the sample. Little can be read into the size of this beta chain, an off-target read in a library designed for alpha chains. The gene calls are TRBV7-9 and TRBJ2-3; D is ambiguous. The V end was cut by 5 bases, the J end by 0 bases, with 6 bases between. Germline V lookup: CDR1 SEHNR, CDR2 FQNEAQ (reference sequence). The CDR3 has 13 residues. Written as DNA, the CDR3 is TGTGCCAGCAGCCCGAGTAGCACAGATACGCAGTATTTT. Translating it yields CASSPSSTDTQYF.

This clonotype was recorded many times. The library was prepared for alpha chains; this beta chain is a stray read, so its frequency means little. The rearrangement joins TRBV11-1 to TRBJ2-7; no reliable D call. The CDR3 sequence is 11 residues long. V was cut by 5 bases and J by 8 bases, with 10 bases left in between. Looked up from germline, CDR1 is SGHAT and CDR2 is FQDESV (reference sequence). In DNA form, the CDR3 reads TGTGCCAGCAGCCCCGAGAGTAAGCAGTACTTC. Translating gives CASSPESKQYF.

By its share, this clonotype is large. This beta chain was picked up by a library intended for alpha chains and is off target, so its count carries little meaning. The chain is built from TRBV20-1 and TRBJ2-7; D unresolved. Germline CDR1 and CDR2: DFQATT and SNEGSKA (reference sequence). The CDR3 spans 13 residues. V was cut by 3 bases and J by 6 bases, with 15 bases left in between. CDR3 amino acids: CSARGWAISEQYF. The CDR3 DNA reads TGCAGTGCTAGGGGCTGGGCCATCTCCGAGCAGTACTTC.

This clonotype came up many times. Being off target in a library aimed at alpha chains, this beta chain has a size of little meaning. The chain links TRBV30 to TRBJ1-1; D call uncertain. CDR1 is GTSNPN and CDR2 is SVGIG in the germline V gene (reference sequence). The CDR3 has 14 amino acids. CDR3 amino acids: CATASPDWGTEAFF. CDR3 nucleotides: TGTGCAACCGCGTCCCCGGACTGGGGCACTGAAGCTTTCTTT.

This clonotype has just one count. Since the library was made to target alpha chains, this beta chain is a stray read and its abundance is not meaningful. The chain employs TRBV7-2 and TRBJ2-5, with TRBD1 matching over 8 bases. Germline CDR1 reads SGHTA; CDR2 reads FQGNSA. The CDR3 extends over 13 amino acids. Trimming removed 7 bases from V and 5 bases from J; junction bases left unmatched: 6. CDR3 residues: CASKTGAGETQYF. The CDR3 region has the DNA TGTGCCAGCAAGACAGGGGCAGGGGAGACCCAGTACTTC.

This clonotype was seen many times. This beta chain is an unintended read in a library built for alpha chains; its size means little. The chain is built from TRBV29-1 and TRBJ1-2, with D unclear. V was cut by 3 bases and J by 8 bases, with 10 bases left in between. Germline V gene sequence: CDR1 SQVTM, CDR2 ANQGSEA. There are 11 residues in the CDR3. The CDR3 loop is CSVESGRGYTF. Here the CDR3 DNA reads TGCAGCGTTGAGTCCGGGAGAGGCTACACCTTC.

With respect to this clonotype: Since the library was made to target alpha chains, this beta chain is a stray read and its abundance is not meaningful. The rearrangement uses TRBV7-2 and TRBJ2-1; maybe TRBD1 (5 bases). Germline loops: CDR1 SGHTA, CDR2 FQGNSA. CDR3 length: 12 residues. V was cut by 10 bases and J by 6 bases, with 13 bases left in between. The CDR3 nucleotides read TGTGCCACCTCATGGGGCGGCAATGAGCAGTTCTTC. This codes for CATSWGGNEQFF.

This clonotype was recorded a few times. This beta chain is an off-target read within a library intended for alpha chains, so its frequency means little. The chain is built from TRBV4-1 and TRBJ2-5, with unresolved D. V gave up 1 base and J gave up 2 bases, with 5 bases separating them. The CDR3 has 13 residues. The germline V gene has CDR1 MGHRA and CDR2 YSYEKL. CDR3 sequence (DNA): TGCGCCAGCAGCCAAGTTGGTCAAGAGACCCAGTACTTC. Translation gives CASSQVGQETQYF.

This clonotype was observed at least ten times. Because the library targeted alpha chains, this beta chain is an off-target read whose size means little. This chain links TRBV5-4 with TRBJ2-5; D possibly matches TRBD1 or TRBD2 (5 bases each). V was pared by 4 bases and J by 0 bases, with 10 bases between. Germline V gene data show CDR1 as SGHNT and CDR2 as YYREEE (reference sequence). CDR3 size: 14 residues. For the CDR3, the DNA is TGTGCCAGCAGCCCGGGGACGGACCAAGAGACCCAGTACTTC. Protein product: CASSPGTDQETQYF.

This clonotype was counted at least ten times. Because this beta chain is a stray read in a library intended to capture alpha chains, its abundance should not be given much weight. This chain joins TRBV20-1 and TRBJ1-2; the D is unclear. Deletions cut 1 base from V and 0 bases from J, with 9 bases between. Germline V gene sequence: CDR1 DFQATT, CDR2 SNEGSKA (reference sequence). This CDR3 contains 14 residues. The CDR3 protein is CSARVTATNYGYTF. DNA for the CDR3: TGCAGTGCTAGAGTAACAGCTACTAACTATGGCTACACCTTC.

A note on this clonotype: The library was prepared for alpha chains; this beta chain is a stray read, so its frequency means little. The gene calls are TRBV25-1 and TRBJ1-2; the D is unclear. This CDR3 has 12 amino acids. V lost 2 bases, J lost 8 bases, and 9 bases lay in between. Per the germline V gene, CDR1 is MGHDK and CDR2 is SYGVNS. CDR3 DNA sequence: TGTGCCAGCAGTGAAGGAGCAGGCGGCTACACCTTC. This encodes CASSEGAGGYTF.

With respect to this clonotype: A junction end diverges from the germline sequence, so it may reflect a read error. This beta chain represents an off-target read in a library built for alpha chains; its size is of limited meaning. The chain has TRBV28 and TRBJ1-1; tentative D call: TRBD1 (6 bases). Germline CDR1 reads MDHEN; CDR2 reads SYDVKM. The CDR3 totals 13 residues. The CDR3 loop is CASSPWGGTVAFF. CDR3 DNA: TGTGCCAGCAGCCCCTGGGGGGGCACTGTAGCTTTCTTT.

This clonotype was observed many times. This beta chain lies outside the target of a library built for alpha chains; its clone size means little. The V call is TRBV20-1, the J call TRBJ2-5, with D possibly being TRBD1 (6 bases). The CDR3 length is 13 residues. Germline assignment: CDR1 DFQATT and CDR2 SNEGSKA (reference sequence). V was shortened by 3 bases and J by 5 bases, with 13 bases between the two germline ends. The CDR3, as DNA: TGCAGTGCTAGGAGTCCTAGGGGGGAGACCCAGTACTTC. This gives the protein CSARSPRGETQYF.

This clonotype was observed at least ten times. This beta chain slipped into a library made for alpha chains as a stray read, so its size is not meaningful. The chain combines TRBV29-1 with TRBJ1-2; D unresolved. Trimming stripped 3 bases from V and 8 bases from J, with 16 bases between. This CDR3 comprises 13 residues. The V gene's germline CDR1 is SQVTM and CDR2 ANQGSEA. CDR3 protein: CSVDRRTPRGYTF. The CDR3, as DNA: TGCAGCGTTGATCGGCGGACTCCGCGGGGCTACACCTTC.

This clonotype was found many times. Because this beta chain is a stray read in a library intended to capture alpha chains, its abundance should not be given much weight. The V and J genes are TRBV7-9 and TRBJ1-1; D gene uncertain. Germline lookup yields CDR1 SEHNR and CDR2 FQNEAQ (reference sequence). CDR3 length: 15 residues. V gave up 5 bases and J gave up 2 bases, with 15 bases separating them. The CDR3 loop reads CASSPHMSSNTEAFF. The CDR3, as DNA: TGTGCCAGCAGCCCCCACATGTCATCCAACACTGAAGCTTTCTTT.

This clonotype is medium-sized in the sample. At one boundary the junction diverges from the germline segment, which might be a read error. The size of this beta chain means little, since it is a stray read in a library made for alpha chains. The V call is TRBV7-7, the J call TRBJ2-5, with D uncertain. The length of the CDR3 is 12 residues. Germline CDR1 SSHAT, CDR2 FNYEAQ (reference sequence). CDR3 sequence reads: CASSPNGETQYF. In nucleotides, the CDR3 is TGTGCTAGCAGTCCAAACGGGGAGACCCAGTACTTC.

As regards this clonotype: The library was prepared for alpha chains; this beta chain is a stray read, so its frequency means little. The chain uses TRBV6-5 and TRBJ2-5; D may be TRBD2 (6 bases). Per the germline V gene, CDR1 is MNHEY and CDR2 is SVGAGI. The CDR3 is 12 residues long. The germline V and J ends were trimmed by 5 bases and 3 bases, with 7 bases remaining between them. The CDR3 protein is CASSTGEETQYF. Written as DNA, the CDR3 is TGTGCCAGCAGTACGGGGGAAGAGACCCAGTACTTC.

Relative to its sample, this clonotype is medium-sized. This beta chain turned up in a library designed for alpha chains; as an off-target read, its abundance says little. The chain employs TRBV20-1 and TRBJ2-2; D unresolved. Per germline, CDR1 DFQATT and CDR2 SNEGSKA (reference sequence). V dropped 7 bases and J dropped 0 bases, with 9 bases sitting between them. The CDR3 has 13 residues. The CDR3 bases are TGCAGTGGACAAGGGACGAACACCGGGGAGCTGTTTTTT. Its translation: CSGQGTNTGELFF.

This clonotype appeared many times. This beta chain is off target for a library built for alpha chains, so its abundance means little. V usage is TRBV29-1 and J usage is TRBJ1-2, with 11 bases that match TRBD1. CDR3 size: 11 residues. From germline, CDR1 is SQVTM and CDR2 ANQGSEA. The CDR3 region has the DNA TGCACCGGACAGGGGGCTTCTGGCTACACCTTC. Amino acid sequence: CTGQGASGYTF.

This clonotype has at least ten counts. In a library made to pick up alpha chains, this beta chain is a stray read with a size that means little. V is TRBV4-3 and J is TRBJ2-7, with TRBD2 matching over 7 bases. The germline gives CDR1 LGHNA, CDR2 YSLEER. V trimming: 1 base; J trimming: 0 bases; junction bases outside the gene matches: 3. This CDR3 is built from 15 residues. The CDR3 DNA sequence: TGCGCCAGCAGCCAAGCGCTAGCGGACTCCTACGAGCAGTACTTC. Translation: CASSQALADSYEQYF.

This clonotype was found many times. This beta chain slipped into a library made for alpha chains as a stray read, so its size is not meaningful. This sequence joins TRBV5-4 and TRBJ2-5; 9 nucleotides agree with TRBD2. Looked up from germline, CDR1 is SGHNT and CDR2 is YYREEE (reference sequence). V lost 2 bases to trimming and J lost 14 bases; unmatched junction nucleotides: 19. This CDR3 has 16 residues. This CDR3 reads CASSFQGPVGLAGLYF. As DNA, the CDR3 is TGTGCCAGCAGCTTCCAGGGGCCGGTCGGGCTAGCGGGACTCTACTTC.

Notes on this clonotype: This beta chain slipped into a library made for alpha chains as a stray read, so its size is not meaningful. J is TRBJ2-7 and V is TRBV6-1; 9 bases align to TRBD1. The germline V gene has CDR1 MNHNS and CDR2 SASEGT. The V gene end was trimmed by 4 bases and the J gene end by 6 bases; junction bases not matched to a gene: 4. The CDR3 totals 13 residues. The CDR3 DNA reads as TGTGCCAGCAGTGGCGGGACAGGGACCGAGCAGTACTTC. Its translation is CASSGGTGTEQYF.

As for this clonotype: Being off target in a library aimed at alpha chains, this beta chain has a size of little meaning. The chain combines TRBV2 with TRBJ2-3, with D unresolved. The V gene lost 9 bases and the J gene lost 0 bases, with 7 bases spanning the gap. The germline CDR1 and CDR2 sequences are SNHLY and FYNNEI. The CDR3 is 12 residues long. CDR3 protein: CARTISTDTQYF. CDR3 DNA sequence: TGTGCCAGGACAATTAGCACAGATACGCAGTATTTT.

In the case of this clonotype: For a library built for alpha chains, this beta chain is a stray read; little rests on its size. The chain links TRBV27 to TRBJ1-2, with a weak D call TRBD1 (6 bases). The CDR3 extends over 14 amino acids. The germline V and J ends were trimmed by 3 bases and 8 bases, with 16 bases remaining between them. Looked up from germline, CDR1 is MNHEY and CDR2 is SMNVEV (reference sequence). The CDR3 here is CASSFRGGILGYTF. The CDR3, as DNA: TGTGCCAGCAGTTTTAGAGGGGGGATCTTAGGCTACACCTTC.

About this clonotype: As an off-target read in a library built for alpha chains, this beta chain has a frequency of little significance. This rearrangement joins TRBV5-1 to TRBJ2-3; TRBD1 aligns across 8 bases. Germline values: CDR1 SGHRS, CDR2 YFSETQ. Unmatched junction bases numbered 10, after V lost 3 bases and J lost 1 base. The CDR3 has 17 residues. The CDR3 loop is CASSSDGTGDGTDTQYF. The CDR3 DNA reads as TGCGCCAGCAGCTCCGACGGGACAGGCGACGGCACAGATACGCAGTATTTT.

This clonotype appeared many times. This beta chain represents an off-target read in a library built for alpha chains; its size is of limited meaning. This chain links TRBV29-1 with TRBJ2-1; D remains unclear. The CDR3 has 16 amino acids. V lost 5 bases and J lost 0, with 17 bases in between. Germline lookup yields CDR1 SQVTM and CDR2 ANQGSEA. CDR3 protein: CSVYLTPHSSYNEQFF. DNA of the CDR3: TGCAGCGTTTATCTAACCCCCCACAGCTCCTACAATGAGCAGTTCTTC.

On this clonotype: Within a library made for alpha chains, this beta chain is off target, and its count is uninformative. This chain links TRBV7-2 with TRBJ2-1, with D unresolved. The CDR3 length is 13 residues. V dropped 4 bases and J dropped 3 bases, with 7 bases sitting between them. Germline CDR1 is SGHTA and CDR2 is FQGNSA. The CDR3 protein is CASSSPNYNEQFF. The CDR3 bases are TGTGCCAGCAGCTCCCCTAACTACAATGAGCAGTTCTTC.

This clonotype qualifies as large (0.1 to 1%). Within a library made for alpha chains, this beta chain is off target, and its count is uninformative. CDR3 coding DNA: TGTGCCAGCAGTTACTTAGGGACAGGGGTTAATTCACCCCTCCACTTT. Protein sequence: CASSYLGTGVNSPLHF. The chain uses TRBV6-5 and TRBJ1-6, with TRBD1 matching 10 bases. CDR3 size: 16 residues. Germline V gene lookup returns CDR1 MNHEY and CDR2 SVGAGI. V lost 1 base, J lost 6 bases, and 3 bases stayed unmatched.